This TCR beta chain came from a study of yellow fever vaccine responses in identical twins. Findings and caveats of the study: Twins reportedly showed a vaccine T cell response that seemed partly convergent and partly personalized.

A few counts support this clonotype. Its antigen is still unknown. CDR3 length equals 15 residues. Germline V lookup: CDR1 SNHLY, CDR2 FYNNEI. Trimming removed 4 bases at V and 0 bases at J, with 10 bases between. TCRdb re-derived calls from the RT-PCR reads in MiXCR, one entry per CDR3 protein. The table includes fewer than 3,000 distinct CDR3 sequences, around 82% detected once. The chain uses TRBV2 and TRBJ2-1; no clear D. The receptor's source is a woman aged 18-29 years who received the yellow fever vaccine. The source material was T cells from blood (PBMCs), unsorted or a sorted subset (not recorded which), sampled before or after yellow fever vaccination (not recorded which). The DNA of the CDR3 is TGTGCCAGCAGTGCCTTCAGAAGCTCCTACAATGAGCAGTTCTTC. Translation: CASSAFRSSYNEQFF.